The 7 T cell receptor beta chains reported below all come from one sample, sequenced in a study of T cell clones after liver transplantation. Clones were read by immunoSEQ multiplex PCR, and TCRdb kept only the in-frame ones, dropping some. The table includes approximately 65,000 clones, 92% detected once. The source material was CD4+ T cells from blood, sampled about 25 months after liver transplant. The receptors were sampled from a human patient who received a liver transplant. Some T cells may possibly be graft donor cells.

The J gene is TRBJ2-3, the V gene TRBV13, with 8 bases lining up with TRBD2. Germline assignment: CDR1 PRHDT and CDR2 FYEKMQ (reference sequence). The ends lost 0 bases at V and 5 bases at J; junction bases unmatched: 1. This CDR3 region has 14 residues. The CDR3 DNA reads as TGTGCCAGCAGCTTAGGGCTAGCGGGAGATACGCAGTATTTT. This gives the protein CASSLGLAGDTQYF.

The chain combines TRBV6-6 with TRBJ2-4; 9 positions match TRBD1. Germline assignment: CDR1 MNHNY and CDR2 SVGAGI (reference sequence). This CDR3 is built from 14 residues. V trimming: 2 bases; J trimming: 6 bases; junction bases outside the gene matches: 2. This CDR3 is CASSYGTGTNIQYF. CDR3 nucleotide sequence: TGTGCCAGCAGTTACGGGACAGGGACAAACATTCAGTACTTC.

The gene calls are TRBV4-3 and TRBJ1-1; the D is unclear. The CDR3 totals 15 residues. V was trimmed by 4 bases and J by 4 bases, leaving 16 bases between them. Germline V lookup: CDR1 LGHNA, CDR2 YSLEER. The CDR3 sequence: CASSPEPLAPTEAFF. The CDR3 DNA follows: TGCGCCAGCAGCCCTGAGCCATTAGCTCCCACTGAAGCTTTCTTT.

The chain joins TRBV5-1 to TRBJ2-4, with D perhaps TRBD1 or TRBD2 (6 bases each). Per germline, CDR1 SGHRS and CDR2 YFSETQ. CDR3 length: 17 amino acids. V lost 0 bases to trimming and J lost 1 base, with 14 bases between them. The CDR3 sequence is CASSLDREVSAKNIQYF. In DNA, the CDR3 is TGCGCCAGCAGCTTGGACAGGGAGGTTTCGGCCAAAAACATTCAGTACTTC.

The V call is TRBV5-1, the J call TRBJ1-4, with 7 bases identical to TRBD1. The trim removed 4 bases at V and 7 bases at J, leaving 7 bases unmatched. Per germline, CDR1 SGHRS and CDR2 YFSETQ. The CDR3 consists of 14 residues. The CDR3 region has the DNA TGCGCCAGCAGCAGAAGGGGGCAGGGTGAAAAACTGTTTTTT. Protein: CASSRRGQGEKLFF.

This clone has only a few counts. The chain joins TRBV5-1 to TRBJ2-5; TRBD1 or TRBD2 may be the D gene (5 bases each). Between the trimmed V and J ends, which lost 4 bases and 0 bases, there was a span of 13 bases. In germline, CDR1 is SGHRS, CDR2 YFSETQ. CDR3 length equals 15 residues. CDR3 nucleotides: TGCGCCAGCAGCCCCTTAGGGGAGTACCAAGAGACCCAGTACTTC. Translating gives CASSPLGEYQETQYF.

This clone was found once. The V gene is TRBV28, the J gene TRBJ2-4; D possibly corresponds to TRBD2 (6 bases). CDR1 and CDR2 (germline): MDHEN, SYDVKM. CDR3 size: 14 residues. V lost 7 bases to trimming and J lost 2 bases, with 12 bases between them. The CDR3 DNA reads TGTGCCAGCATTGGAGGGGTAACCAAAAACATTCAGTACTTC. Its protein is CASIGGVTKNIQYF.